This entry lists 32 T cell receptor beta chains sequenced from one sample in a study of blood T cell repertoires in COVID-19. Method: immunoSEQ multiplex PCR; TCRdb's copy keeps in-frame clones and lacks some. There are 270,000 or so clones in the sample; 81% occur only once, and under 3% lies in the top ten. The sample was peripheral blood. Receptor source: a woman in her fifties or sixties with active or convalescent COVID-19.

This chain joins TRBV6-5 and TRBJ2-3, with 7 bases fitting TRBD2. The CDR3 covers 15 residues. Germline V lookup: CDR1 MNHEY, CDR2 SVGAGI. V dropped 8 bases and J dropped 2; count of bases not matched to a gene: 10. This CDR3 reads CASAPRGDYTDTQYF. The CDR3 bases are TGTGCCAGCGCTCCTCGGGGGGACTACACAGATACGCAGTATTTT.

This chain uses TRBV19 with TRBJ1-2; TRBD1 might be the D (6 bases). The CDR3 is 14 residues long. The V gene's germline CDR1 is LNHDA and CDR2 SQIVND (reference sequence). Trimming took off 5 bases at V and 2 bases at J, with 12 bases between the two ends. The CDR3 region is CASSWARGNYGYTF. DNA for the CDR3: TGTGCCAGTAGTTGGGCCAGGGGCAACTATGGCTACACCTTC. Full variable domain (outside the CDR3, taken from reference TRBV19 and TRBJ1-2): DGGITQSPKYLFRKEGQNVTLSCEQNLNHDAMYWYRQDPGQGLRLIYYSQIVNDFQKGDIAEGYSVSREKKESFPLTVTSAQKNPTAFYLCASSWARGNYGYTFGSGTRLTVV.

This chain links TRBV27 with TRBJ1-4; 7 bases map to TRBD1. This CDR3 contains 15 residues. The germline V gene has CDR1 MNHEY and CDR2 SMNVEV (reference sequence). The J segment lost 8 bases and the V segment lost 4 bases, leaving 10 bases of the junction unmatched. CDR3 in amino acids: CASSSRQGIGEKLFF. Here the CDR3 DNA reads TGTGCCAGCAGTTCCCGACAGGGAATAGGCGAAAAACTGTTTTTT.

V usage is TRBV2 and J usage is TRBJ2-1; TRBD2 agrees at 13 bases. The germline gives CDR1 SNHLY, CDR2 FYNNEI. The V gene end was trimmed by 5 bases and the J gene end by 0 bases; junction bases not matched to a gene: 10. CDR3 size: 19 residues. The CDR3 DNA reads as TGTGCCAGCAGTCTGACTAGCGGGGGGACTGAATACTCCTACAATGAGCAGTTCTTC. Encoded protein: CASSLTSGGTEYSYNEQFF.

This sequence joins TRBV12-3 or TRBV12-4 and TRBJ1-4; no reliable D call. Trimming cost V 0 bases and J 6 bases, with 2 bases left between them. CDR3 length equals 12 residues. CDR3 in DNA: TGTGCCAGCAGTTTAGCCTATGAAAAACTGTTTTTT. This encodes CASSLAYEKLFF.

This chain links TRBV10-3 with TRBJ1-5, with D perhaps TRBD1 (5 bases). Trimming shortened V by 6 bases and J by 4 bases, and 7 bases separated the two germline ends. Germline loops: CDR1 ENHRY, CDR2 SYGVKD. The CDR3 is made up of 12 amino acids. In nucleotides, the CDR3 is TGTGCCATCAGGGGGACTAATCAGCCCCAGCATTTT. As protein: CAIRGTNQPQHF.

The chain uses TRBV19 and TRBJ1-5, with D possibly being TRBD1 (6 bases). This CDR3 region has 16 residues. The V end lost 3 bases, the J end lost 3 bases, and 15 bases lay between the germline ends. Germline lookup yields CDR1 LNHDA and CDR2 SQIVND (reference sequence). The CDR3 loop reads CASSISSWTANQPQHF. DNA for the CDR3: TGTGCCAGTAGTATTTCTTCATGGACAGCCAATCAGCCCCAGCATTTT.

This clone was counted only a few times. The CDR3 is CASSLAGGSTDTQYF. The DNA of the CDR3 is TGTGCCAGCAGCCTAGCGGGGGGAAGCACAGATACGCAGTATTTT. The chain joins TRBV11-2 to TRBJ2-3; 11 nucleotides match TRBD2. J was trimmed by 0 bases and V by 5 bases; bases with no gene match: 1. The CDR3 loop spans 15 amino acids. The germline V gene encodes CDR1 SGHAT and CDR2 FQNNGV.

The chain recombines TRBV3-1 (or the pseudogene TRBV3-2) with TRBJ2-5; TRBD2 matches at 15 bases. With 4 bases clipped from V and 5 bases from J, the junction kept 8 bases outside the gene matches. Germline CDR1 LGHDT, CDR2 YNNKEL (reference sequence). The CDR3 consists of 17 residues. The CDR3 spells CASSPWTSGGAGETQYF. The DNA of the CDR3 is TGTGCCAGCAGCCCATGGACTAGCGGGGGGGCCGGGGAGACCCAGTACTTC.

V and J are TRBV21-1 and TRBJ2-7; the D call in the table, TRBD2, was not verified against the DNA. TRBV21-1 is flagged as a pseudogene. This CDR3 comprises 15 residues. The CDR3 coding sequence is TGTGCCAGCATCCTACGCGGGGGAGAGGGGAACGAGCAGTACTTC. Protein product: CASILRGGEGNEQYF.

The chain is built from TRBV4-1 and TRBJ2-3; TRBD1 might be the D (6 bases). Germline assignment: CDR1 MGHRA and CDR2 YSYEKL. Trimming shortened V by 1 base and J by 12 bases, and 11 bases separated the two germline ends. This CDR3 comprises 12 residues. The CDR3 DNA reads TGCGCCAGCAGCCAAGCGGACAGTTCACAGTATTTT. Translating it yields CASSQADSSQYF.

The V call is TRBV14, the J call TRBJ2-4; 10 bases fit TRBD2. From germline, CDR1 is SGHDN and CDR2 FVKESK. This CDR3 spans 14 amino acids. V was clipped by 4 bases and J by 6 bases; unmatched bases: 3. CDR3 sequence (DNA): TGTGCCAGCAGCCTAACTAGCGGGGTAAACATTCAGTACTTC. It specifies CASSLTSGVNIQYF.

In DNA, the CDR3 is TGTGCCAGCAGTTACTCCGCAGGGTCCATGAACACTGAAGCTTTCTTT. It yields the protein CASSYSAGSMNTEAFF. The chain uses TRBV6-5 and TRBJ1-1, with D possibly matching TRBD1 (5 bases). The germline V gene encodes CDR1 MNHEY and CDR2 SVGAGI. CDR3 length: 16 amino acids. V was shortened by 0 bases and J by 0 bases, with 11 bases between the two germline ends.

This chain links TRBV5-1 with TRBJ2-3, with 10 bases that match TRBD2. V dropped 1 base and J dropped 0; count of bases not matched to a gene: 8. Germline V lookup: CDR1 SGHRS, CDR2 YFSETQ. The CDR3 sequence is 18 residues long. The CDR3 coding sequence is TGCGCCAGCAGCTTGCTCCCTAGCGGGGGCTCTAGCACAGATACGCAGTATTTT. Translated, it gives CASSLLPSGGSSTDTQYF.

This clone showed up just a few times. V usage is TRBV12-3 or TRBV12-4 and J usage is TRBJ1-1; D perhaps matches TRBD1 (5 bases). The CDR3 length is 13 residues. Trimming removed 3 bases from V and 4 bases from J, with 9 bases in between. The CDR3, as DNA: TGTGCCAGCAGTTTGGACATCGGCACTGAAGCTTTCTTT. Amino acids: CASSLDIGTEAFF.

The CDR3 DNA follows: TGTGCCAGCAGTCTGTACAGGTCTGGGGCCAACGTCCTGACTTTC. It encodes CASSLYRSGANVLTF. The chain is built from TRBV25-1 and TRBJ2-6; possibly TRBD1 for D (5 bases). This CDR3 region has 15 residues. The V gene's germline CDR1 is MGHDK and CDR2 SYGVNS. V was trimmed by 5 bases and J by 1 base, leaving 9 bases between them.

This clone was counted a few times. The CDR3 protein is CASSLDNGNQETQYF. The CDR3 region has the DNA TGTGCCAGCAGCTTAGATAACGGGAACCAAGAGACCCAGTACTTC. The V gene is TRBV11-2, the J gene TRBJ2-5; TRBD2 might be the D (5 bases). The CDR3 covers 15 residues. Trimming left V 0 bases short and J 0 bases short, with 8 bases between. Germline V gives CDR1 SGHAT, CDR2 FQNNGV. The variable domain in full, with the rest retrieved from reference TRBV11-2 and TRBJ2-5, is EAGVAQSPRYKIIEKRQSVAFWCNPISGHATLYWYQQILGQGPKLLIQFQNNGVVDDSQLPKDRFSAERLKGVDSTLKIQPAKLEDSAVYLCASSLDNGNQETQYFGPGTRLLVL.

The genes are TRBV19 and TRBJ1-2; D gene ambiguous. Per germline, CDR1 LNHDA and CDR2 SQIVND (reference sequence). V dropped 6 bases and J dropped 4 bases, with 18 bases sitting between them. The CDR3 spans 15 residues. CDR3 sequence reads: CASSSPYSDFYGYTF. The CDR3 nucleotides read TGTGCCAGTAGCAGTCCCTACTCAGACTTCTATGGCTACACCTTC.

This clone occurred a few times. This sequence joins TRBV14 and TRBJ2-7; the match to TRBD1 covers 7 bases. The CDR3 runs to 15 residues. Germline lookup yields CDR1 SGHDN and CDR2 FVKESK. J gave up 1 base and V 1 base, and 4 bases lay outside the gene matches. The CDR3 DNA is TGTGCCAGCAGCCAAGGTATACAGGGGTCCTACGAGCAGTACTTC. Residues: CASSQGIQGSYEQYF.

The CDR3 DNA is TGTGCCAGCAGGGCCCCTAACTATGGCTACACCTTC. Translating gives CASRAPNYGYTF. This sequence joins TRBV6-5 and TRBJ1-2; D gene uncertain. The ends were cut back, 6 bases at V and 0 bases at J, with 5 bases in the middle. Germline V gene lookup returns CDR1 MNHEY and CDR2 SVGAGI. The CDR3 runs 12 residues.

The chain uses TRBV18 and TRBJ2-3; D uncertain. This CDR3 contains 14 residues. Germline CDR1 is KGHSH and CDR2 is LQKENI. Trimming pared 1 base from V and 3 bases from J, leaving 8 bases between. The CDR3 DNA follows: TGTGCCAGCTCACCACTTACAGTTACAGATACGCAGTATTTT. It translates to CASSPLTVTDTQYF.

CDR3 in DNA: TGTGCCAGCAGTTCCGGGACAGAGGCTTTCGGGGCGGGGGCCAACGTCCTGACTTTC. This encodes CASSSGTEAFGAGANVLTF. The chain is built from TRBV6-4 and TRBJ2-6, with 7 bases aligning to TRBD1. The CDR3 runs 19 residues. V was clipped by 5 bases and J by 4 bases; unmatched bases: 17. Germline CDR1 reads MRHNA; CDR2 reads SNTAGT.

This chain uses TRBV9 with TRBJ2-5; TRBD2 matches 11 bases. This CDR3 has 17 amino acids. Losses at the gene ends were 4 bases for V and 3 bases for J; bases not matched to a gene: 11. Germline V gene data show CDR1 as SGDLS and CDR2 as YYNGEE. For the CDR3, the DNA is TGTGCCAGCAGCCACCCGCGCCTAGCGGGGGGAGAAGAGACCCAGTACTTC. Encoded protein: CASSHPRLAGGEETQYF.

The sample holds a few counts of this clone. The chain has TRBV19 and TRBJ2-7, with D maybe TRBD1 (6 bases). The CDR3 sequence is 16 residues long. Trimming cost V 3 bases and J 1 base, with 16 bases left between them. CDR1 is LNHDA, CDR2 SQIVND, per germline (reference sequence). The CDR3 spells CASSISVGALSYEQYF. The CDR3 bases are TGTGCCAGTAGTATTTCGGTGGGGGCCCTGTCCTACGAGCAGTACTTC.

J is TRBJ1-3 and V is TRBV6-5, with D tentatively TRBD1 (5 bases). CDR3 length: 14 residues. Germline V CDR1 and CDR2: MNHEY, SVGAGI. Between the trimmed V and J ends, which lost 10 bases and 0 bases, there was a span of 13 bases. This CDR3 is CATSAGLSGNTIYF. Here the CDR3 DNA reads TGTGCCACTTCGGCGGGACTCTCTGGAAACACCATATATTTT.

The rearrangement links TRBV7-2 to TRBJ1-5, with D possibly TRBD1 on 6 matching bases. V was cut by 5 bases and J by 6 bases, with 20 bases left in between. The CDR3 extends over 16 amino acids. The germline gives CDR1 SGHTA, CDR2 FQGNSA. The CDR3 DNA is TGTGCCAGCAGCCCGGGGGGCAGGGGAGGGGGTCAGCCCCAGCATTTT. Protein: CASSPGGRGGGQPQHF.

The chain recombines TRBV7-8 with TRBJ1-5; D possibly corresponds to TRBD1 (5 bases). CDR1 and CDR2 from the germline V gene are SGHVS and FQNEAQ. Trimming took off 1 base at V and 7 bases at J, with 11 bases between the two ends. CDR3 length: 14 amino acids. For the CDR3, the DNA is TGTGCCAGCAGCTTAGGTGGGGGGAACCAGCCCCAGCATTTT. This codes for CASSLGGGNQPQHF.

On this clone itself: Other DNA sequences from this sample encode an identical CDR3 as well. The rearrangement uses TRBV18 and TRBJ2-5; TRBD2 aligns across 13 bases. Germline V CDR1 and CDR2: KGHSH, LQKENI. The CDR3 runs 16 residues. V gave up 3 bases and J gave up 2 bases; unmatched junction bases: 3. CDR3 sequence: CASSPGTSGVQETQYF. CDR3 nucleotide sequence: TGTGCCAGCTCACCCGGGACTAGCGGGGTGCAAGAGACCCAGTACTTC.

V and J are TRBV18 and TRBJ2-5; 10 bases map to TRBD1. Trimming removed 5 bases from V and 5 bases from J; junction bases left unmatched: 5. The germline V gene has CDR1 KGHSH and CDR2 LQKENI. The CDR3 totals 14 residues. The CDR3 here is CASSRQGAGETQYF. Written as DNA, the CDR3 is TGTGCCAGCTCAAGACAGGGGGCCGGGGAGACCCAGTACTTC.

This chain connects TRBV10-1 to TRBJ2-2; 10 bases align to TRBD1. This CDR3 is built from 16 residues. Germline CDR1 is WNHNN and CDR2 is SYGVQD (reference sequence). V shed 4 bases and J 2 bases; nucleotides not matched to a gene: 4. CDR3 nucleotides: TGCGCCAGCAGTGGGTGGACAGGGGGTAACACCGGGGAGCTGTTTTTT. This sequence encodes CASSGWTGGNTGELFF.

V is TRBV7-9 and J is TRBJ2-3; 11 bases match TRBD2. CDR1 and CDR2 from the germline V gene are SEHNR and FQNEAQ (reference sequence). Trimming at V came to 2 bases and at J to 2 bases, leaving 3 bases not matched to a gene. The CDR3 contains 16 residues. The CDR3 reads CASSLTSGGITDTQYF. As DNA, the CDR3 is TGTGCCAGCAGCTTAACTAGCGGGGGAATCACAGATACGCAGTATTTT.

The V and J genes are TRBV2 and TRBJ2-1, with 11 positions matching TRBD2. From germline, CDR1 is SNHLY and CDR2 FYNNEI. The CDR3 spans 14 residues. The J segment lost 5 bases and the V segment lost 7 bases, leaving 4 bases of the junction unmatched. CDR3: CASTLAGGDNEQFF. In DNA form, the CDR3 reads TGTGCCAGCACCTTAGCGGGGGGGGACAATGAGCAGTTCTTC.